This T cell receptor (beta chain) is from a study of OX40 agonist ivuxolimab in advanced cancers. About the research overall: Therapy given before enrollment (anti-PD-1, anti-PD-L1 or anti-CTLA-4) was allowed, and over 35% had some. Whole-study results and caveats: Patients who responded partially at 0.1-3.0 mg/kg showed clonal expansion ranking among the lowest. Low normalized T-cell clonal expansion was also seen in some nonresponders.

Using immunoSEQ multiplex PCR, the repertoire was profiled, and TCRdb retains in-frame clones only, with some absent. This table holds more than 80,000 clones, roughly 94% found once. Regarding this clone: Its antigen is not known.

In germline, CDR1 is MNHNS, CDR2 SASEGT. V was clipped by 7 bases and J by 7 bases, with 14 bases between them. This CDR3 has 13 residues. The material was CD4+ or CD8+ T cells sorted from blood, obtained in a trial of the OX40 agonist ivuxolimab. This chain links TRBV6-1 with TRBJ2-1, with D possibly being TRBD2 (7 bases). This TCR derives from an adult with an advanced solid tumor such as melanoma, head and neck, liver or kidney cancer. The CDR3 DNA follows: TGTGCCAGCACCGGGGGGCCTCGGAATGAGCAGTTCTTC. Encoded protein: CASTGGPRNEQFF.